This T cell receptor beta chain was identified during a study of T cells after somatic rescue of genetic block. This clone is a singleton in its sample. The CDR3 spans 14 residues. Trimming took 0 bases from V and 0 from J, leaving 5 bases between them. Germline-derived CDR1 and CDR2 are LNHNV and YYDKDF (reference sequence). Assay: immunoSEQ multiplex PCR; the TCRdb copy retains only in-frame clones and omits some. The sample shows roughly 14,000 clones, 72% of them seen only once. This rearrangement joins TRBV15 to TRBJ1-1; D not certain. The receptor was isolated from a boy under 18. Sequences were obtained from peripheral blood mononuclear cells (PBMCs). The CDR3 is CATSREWMNTEAFF. The CDR3 bases are TGTGCCACCAGCAGAGAGTGGATGAACACTGAAGCTTTCTTT.